This T cell receptor (beta chain) derives from a study of cytomegalovirus exposure and HLA in healthy donors. Whole-study context: The Caucasian-associated ancestry cluster held under 90% of 398 genotyped donors. Findings and caveats of the study: Reported findings show TCR beta sequences accurately forecast HLA-A and HLA-B alleles in most subjects. An ancestry cluster, one associated with Asian ancestry, reportedly showed fewer N-insertions than the approximately 700-donor mean in a later analysis.

The CDR3 spans 16 residues. V lost 1 base, J lost 7 bases, and 14 bases lay in between. Germline-derived CDR1 and CDR2 are LGHNA and YSLEER. In the PCR, 60 Vbeta and 13 Jbeta primers were used. Measured with immunoSEQ multiplex PCR; TCRdb has only the in-frame clones, and not every one. The table has around 210,000 clones, around 79% seen once; the top ten hold approximately 0.36%. A note on this clone: Its antigen is not identified.

The sequenced material came from PBMCs. This TCR came from a male donor in good health and CMV-seropositive. This chain links TRBV4-3 with TRBJ1-6; D gene unclear. Here the CDR3 DNA reads TGCGCCAGCAGCCAAGGCCCGGGGAGGAGAAATTCACCCCTCCACTTT. Translation: CASSQGPGRRNSPLHF.